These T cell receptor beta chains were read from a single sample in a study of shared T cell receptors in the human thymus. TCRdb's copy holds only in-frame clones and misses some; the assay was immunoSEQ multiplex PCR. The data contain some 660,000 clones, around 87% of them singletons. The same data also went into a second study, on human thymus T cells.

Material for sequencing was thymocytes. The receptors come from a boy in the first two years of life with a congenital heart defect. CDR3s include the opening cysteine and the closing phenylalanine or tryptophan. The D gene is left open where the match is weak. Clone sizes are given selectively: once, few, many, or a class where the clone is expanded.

CDR3 protein: CASSEPGQGARYTEAFF
CDR3 DNA: TGTGCCAGCAGTGAACCGGGACAGGGGGCTAGGTACACTGAAGCTTTCTTT
V gene: TRBV6-1
J gene: TRBJ1-1
clone size: -
CDR3 length: 17
D gene: TRBD1

CDR3 protein: CATEGRTPRVNEQFF
CDR3 DNA: TGTGCCACAGAGGGGAGGACCCCACGCGTCAATGAGCAGTTCTTC
V gene: TRBV10-3
J gene: TRBJ2-1
clone size: -
CDR3 length: 15
D gene: -

CDR3 protein: CASGLNRGPDSNQPQHF
CDR3 DNA: TGTGCTAGTGGTTTGAACAGGGGGCCGGATAGCAATCAGCCCCAGCATTTT
V gene: TRBV12-5
J gene: TRBJ1-5
clone size: -
CDR3 length: 17
D gene: TRBD1

CDR3 protein: CASSLMGTMTGAGNTIYF
CDR3 DNA: TGTGCCAGCAGCTTGATGGGGACTATGACAGGGGCAGGAAACACCATATATTTT
V gene: TRBV5-6
J gene: TRBJ1-3
clone size: -
CDR3 length: 18
D gene: TRBD1

CDR3 protein: CASSLREAFF
CDR3 DNA: TGTGCCAGCAGTCTACGGGAAGCTTTCTTT
V gene: TRBV28
J gene: TRBJ1-1
clone size: -
CDR3 length: 10
D gene: -

CDR3 protein: CASSDEGAIGRSYNEQFF
CDR3 DNA: TGTGCCAGCAGTGATGAGGGGGCGATTGGGAGAAGCTACAATGAGCAGTTCTTC
V gene: TRBV25-1
J gene: TRBJ2-1
clone size: -
CDR3 length: 18
D gene: TRBD1

CDR3 protein: CASSLGQSSSYEQYF
CDR3 DNA: TGCGCCAGCAGCTTGGGTCAGTCCAGCTCCTACGAGCAGTACTTC
V gene: TRBV5-1
J gene: TRBJ2-7
clone size: -
CDR3 length: 15
D gene: -

CDR3 protein: CASGPTGSGELFF
CDR3 DNA: TGTGCCAGCGGACCAACAGGGTCCGGGGAGCTGTTTTTT
V gene: TRBV6-4
J gene: TRBJ2-2
clone size: -
CDR3 length: 13
D gene: -

CDR3 protein: CASRLNRGNPYSGANVLTF
CDR3 DNA: TGTGCCAGCAGACTTAACAGGGGAAATCCCTACTCTGGGGCCAACGTCCTGACTTTC
V gene: TRBV27
J gene: TRBJ2-6
clone size: -
CDR3 length: 19
D gene: TRBD1

CDR3 protein: CASSPNMTGTGKGAFF
CDR3 DNA: TGTGCCAGCTCACCAAATATGACCGGGACAGGGAAAGGAGCTTTCTTT
V gene: TRBV18
J gene: TRBJ1-1
clone size: -
CDR3 length: 16
D gene: TRBD1

CDR3 protein: CASSQDLPRDRQAFF
CDR3 DNA: TGCGCCAGCAGCCAAGACTTGCCCAGGGACAGACAAGCTTTCTTT
V gene: TRBV4-3
J gene: TRBJ1-1
clone size: -
CDR3 length: 15
D gene: TRBD1

CDR3 protein: CAWSVRELHNSPLHF
CDR3 DNA: TGTGCCTGGAGTGTAAGGGAGCTACATAATTCACCCCTCCACTTT
V gene: TRBV30
J gene: TRBJ1-6
clone size: -
CDR3 length: 15
D gene: -

CDR3 protein: CASSSSRSHSPLHF
CDR3 DNA: TGTGCCAGTAGCTCGTCCAGAAGTCATTCACCCCTCCACTTT
V gene: TRBV19
J gene: TRBJ1-6
clone size: -
CDR3 length: 14
D gene: -

CDR3 protein: CASSLYRAGSDTQYF
CDR3 DNA: TGTGCCAGCAGCTTGTATCGAGCGGGATCAGATACGCAGTATTTT
V gene: TRBV5-4
J gene: TRBJ2-3
clone size: -
CDR3 length: 15
D gene: TRBD2

CDR3 protein: CASSPLGQGAYEQYF
CDR3 DNA: TGCGCCAGCAGTCCCCTTGGGCAGGGGGCCTACGAGCAGTACTTC
V gene: TRBV23-1
J gene: TRBJ2-7
clone size: few
CDR3 length: 15
D gene: TRBD1

CDR3 protein: CASSTGTRGGGGPYEQYF
CDR3 DNA: TGTGCCAGCAGCACAGGGACTAGAGGGGGCGGGGGGCCCTACGAGCAGTACTTC
V gene: TRBV9
J gene: TRBJ2-7
clone size: -
CDR3 length: 18
D gene: -

CDR3 protein: CASSLQGKTERAFF
CDR3 DNA: TGTGCCAGCAGCTTGCAGGGGAAAACAGAGCGAGCTTTCTTT
V gene: TRBV5-4
J gene: TRBJ1-1
clone size: once
CDR3 length: 14
D gene: -

CDR3 protein: CASRGGDREVGTQYF
CDR3 DNA: TGTGCCAGCAGGGGGGGGGACAGGGAGGTTGGGACCCAGTACTTC
V gene: TRBV25-1
J gene: TRBJ2-5
clone size: few
CDR3 length: 15
D gene: TRBD1

CDR3 protein: CASSGTLVYEQYF
CDR3 DNA: TGTGCCAGTTCCGGGACACTTGTCTACGAGCAGTACTTC
V gene: TRBV19
J gene: TRBJ2-7
clone size: -
CDR3 length: 13
D gene: -

CDR3 protein: CASSQEYDNYEQYF
CDR3 DNA: TGTGCCAGCAGCCAAGAATACGACAACTACGAGCAGTACTTC
V gene: TRBV4-2
J gene: TRBJ2-7
clone size: -
CDR3 length: 14
D gene: -

CDR3 protein: CASSLVEHGDRGRGYGYTF
CDR3 DNA: TGTGCCAGCAGCTTAGTAGAGCATGGGGACAGGGGGCGAGGCTATGGCTACACCTTC
V gene: TRBV7-9
J gene: TRBJ1-2
clone size: -
CDR3 length: 19
D gene: TRBD1

CDR3 protein: CASAGSGTEAFF
CDR3 DNA: TGCGCCAGCGCAGGGTCGGGCACTGAAGCTTTCTTT
V gene: TRBV10-2
J gene: TRBJ1-1
clone size: -
CDR3 length: 12
D gene: -

CDR3 protein: CASSQAEGEGDEQYF
CDR3 DNA: TGCGCCAGCAGCCAAGCTGAGGGGGAGGGAGACGAGCAGTACTTC
V gene: TRBV4-3
J gene: TRBJ2-7
clone size: -
CDR3 length: 15
D gene: -

CDR3 protein: CASSLGGLRQDTQYF
CDR3 DNA: TGTGCCAGCAGTTTAGGAGGGCTGCGGCAAGATACGCAGTATTTT
V gene: TRBV28
J gene: TRBJ2-3
clone size: -
CDR3 length: 15
D gene: -

CDR3 protein: CASSYSYQYNSPLHF
CDR3 DNA: TGTGCCAGCAGTTACTCGTATCAGTATAATTCACCCCTCCACTTT
V gene: TRBV6-5
J gene: TRBJ1-6
clone size: -
CDR3 length: 15
D gene: -

CDR3 protein: CASSISQVGQNEKLFF
CDR3 DNA: TGTGCCAGTAGTATCTCACAGGTGGGACAAAATGAAAAACTGTTTTTT
V gene: TRBV19
J gene: TRBJ1-4
clone size: -
CDR3 length: 16
D gene: -

CDR3 protein: CASSLGDNEQFF
CDR3 DNA: TGTGCCAGCAGTTTAGGGGACAATGAGCAGTTCTTC
V gene: TRBV6-5
J gene: TRBJ2-1
clone size: -
CDR3 length: 12
D gene: -

CDR3 protein: CASSIPPKDIGPRNSPLHF
CDR3 DNA: TGTGCCAGTAGTATTCCACCAAAGGACATTGGCCCACGTAATTCACCCCTCCACTTT
V gene: TRBV19
J gene: TRBJ1-6
clone size: -
CDR3 length: 19
D gene: -

CDR3 protein: CASSLSPHYRVFTSDSFINEQFF
CDR3 DNA: TGTGCCAGCAGTCTAAGCCCCCATTACAGGGTCTTCACTAGTGATTCGTTTATAAATGAGCAGTTCTTC
V gene: TRBV28
J gene: TRBJ2-1
clone size: -
CDR3 length: 23
D gene: -

CDR3 protein: CASSSDRTTDTQYF
CDR3 DNA: TGCGCCAGCAGCTCGGACAGGACCACAGATACGCAGTATTTT
V gene: TRBV4-3
J gene: TRBJ2-3
clone size: -
CDR3 length: 14
D gene: TRBD1

CDR3 protein: CASSTRTGSGNYGYTF
CDR3 DNA: TGTGCCAGCAGCACACGGACAGGGAGCGGAAACTATGGCTACACCTTC
V gene: TRBV9
J gene: TRBJ1-2
clone size: -
CDR3 length: 16
D gene: TRBD1

CDR3 protein: CASSPPPGSFSYTDTQYF
CDR3 DNA: TGTGCCAGCTCACCACCCCCCGGGAGCTTTTCCTACACAGATACGCAGTATTTT
V gene: TRBV18
J gene: TRBJ2-3
clone size: -
CDR3 length: 18
D gene: -

CDR3 protein: CSVETSGPDEQFF
CDR3 DNA: TGCAGCGTTGAAACTAGCGGGCCCGATGAGCAGTTCTTC
V gene: TRBV29-1
J gene: TRBJ2-1
clone size: -
CDR3 length: 13
D gene: TRBD2

CDR3 protein: CASSLKGPLSGANVLTF
CDR3 DNA: TGTGCCAGCAGCTTGAAGGGGCCACTCTCTGGGGCCAACGTCCTGACTTTC
V gene: TRBV5-6
J gene: TRBJ2-6
clone size: -
CDR3 length: 17
D gene: -

CDR3 protein: CATSKGGRPDTQYF
CDR3 DNA: TGTGCCACCAGCAAAGGGGGCCGCCCAGATACGCAGTATTTT
V gene: TRBV15
J gene: TRBJ2-3
clone size: -
CDR3 length: 14
D gene: TRBD1

CDR3 protein: CASSSGKKTQYF
CDR3 DNA: TGTGCCAGCAGCTCGGGGAAGAAGACCCAGTACTTC
V gene: TRBV7-8
J gene: TRBJ2-5
clone size: few
CDR3 length: 12
D gene: -